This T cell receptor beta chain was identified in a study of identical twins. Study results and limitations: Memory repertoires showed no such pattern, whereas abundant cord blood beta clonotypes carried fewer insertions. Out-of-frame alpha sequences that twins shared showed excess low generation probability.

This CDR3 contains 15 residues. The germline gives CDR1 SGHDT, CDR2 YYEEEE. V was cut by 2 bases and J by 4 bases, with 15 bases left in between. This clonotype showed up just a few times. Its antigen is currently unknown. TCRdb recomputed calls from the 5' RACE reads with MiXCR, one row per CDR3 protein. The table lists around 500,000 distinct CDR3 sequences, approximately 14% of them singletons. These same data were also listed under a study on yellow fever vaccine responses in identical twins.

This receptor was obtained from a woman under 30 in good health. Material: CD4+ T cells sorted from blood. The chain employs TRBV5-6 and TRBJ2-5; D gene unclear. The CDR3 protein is CASSFSTVGRETQYF. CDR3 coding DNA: TGTGCCAGCAGCTTTTCAACCGTTGGGCGAGAGACCCAGTACTTC.